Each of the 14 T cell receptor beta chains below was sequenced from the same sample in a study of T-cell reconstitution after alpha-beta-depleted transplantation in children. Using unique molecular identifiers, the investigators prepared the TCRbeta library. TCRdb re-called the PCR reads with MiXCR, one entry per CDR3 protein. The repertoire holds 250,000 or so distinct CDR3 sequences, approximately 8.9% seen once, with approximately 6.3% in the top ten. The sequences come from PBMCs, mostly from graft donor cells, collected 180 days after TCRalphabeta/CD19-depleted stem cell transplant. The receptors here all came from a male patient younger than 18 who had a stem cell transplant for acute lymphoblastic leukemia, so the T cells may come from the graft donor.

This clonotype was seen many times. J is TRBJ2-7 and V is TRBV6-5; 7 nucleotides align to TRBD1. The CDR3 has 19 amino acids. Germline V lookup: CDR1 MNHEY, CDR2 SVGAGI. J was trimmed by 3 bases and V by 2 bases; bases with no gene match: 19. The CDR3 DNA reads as TGTGCCAGCAGTTACGACTCATTTGGTTTGACAGGGCGGGTCTACGAGCAGTACTTC. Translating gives CASSYDSFGLTGRVYEQYF.

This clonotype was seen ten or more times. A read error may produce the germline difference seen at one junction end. The CDR3 DNA sequence: TGTCCCAGCAGTTTCAGGGGGCCTGGAAACACCATATATTTT. Its translation: CPSSFRGPGNTIYF. This chain joins TRBV28 and TRBJ1-3; TRBD1 matches at 8 bases. The CDR3 is 14 residues long. The germline gives CDR1 MDHEN, CDR2 SYDVKM.

This CDR3 is CASTVGVNEQFF. The DNA for the CDR3 is TGTGCCAGCACCGTTGGGGTCAATGAGCAGTTCTTC. This sequence joins TRBV28 and TRBJ2-1; the D is unclear. Germline CDR1 is MDHEN and CDR2 is SYDVKM. The CDR3 is 12 amino acids. Trimming took off 7 bases at V and 6 bases at J, with 10 bases between the two ends.

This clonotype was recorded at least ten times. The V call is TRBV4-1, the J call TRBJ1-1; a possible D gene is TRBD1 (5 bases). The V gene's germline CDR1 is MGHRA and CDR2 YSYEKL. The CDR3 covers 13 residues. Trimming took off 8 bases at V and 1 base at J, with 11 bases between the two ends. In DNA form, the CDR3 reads TGCGCCAGCCGGGGACTGAAGAACACTGAAGCTTTCTTT. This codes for CASRGLKNTEAFF.

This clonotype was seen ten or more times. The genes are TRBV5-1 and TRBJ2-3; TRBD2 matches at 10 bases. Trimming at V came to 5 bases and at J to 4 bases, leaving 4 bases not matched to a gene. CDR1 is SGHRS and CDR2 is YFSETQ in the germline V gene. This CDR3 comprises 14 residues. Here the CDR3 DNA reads TGCGCCAGCAGTCGAGCGGGAGGGCCAGATACGCAGTATTTT. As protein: CASSRAGGPDTQYF.

The DNA of the CDR3 is TGTGCCAGCAGCCCCAGGGGATTCCACGGCGAGCAGTACTTC. Amino acid sequence: CASSPRGFHGEQYF. The J gene is TRBJ2-7, the V gene TRBV7-8; perhaps TRBD1 as D (6 bases). The CDR3 runs to 14 residues. The germline V gene has CDR1 SGHVS and CDR2 FQNEAQ. V lost 5 bases to trimming and J lost 6 bases, with 17 bases between them.

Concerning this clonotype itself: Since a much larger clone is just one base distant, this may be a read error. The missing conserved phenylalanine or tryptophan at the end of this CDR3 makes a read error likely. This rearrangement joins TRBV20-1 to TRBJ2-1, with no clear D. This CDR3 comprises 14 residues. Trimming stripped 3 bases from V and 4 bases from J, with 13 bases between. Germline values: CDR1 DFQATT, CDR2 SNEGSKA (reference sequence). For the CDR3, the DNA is TGCAGTGCTAGGGTGGGCCACGGGTACAATGAGCAGTTCTCC. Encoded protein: CSARVGHGYNEQFS.

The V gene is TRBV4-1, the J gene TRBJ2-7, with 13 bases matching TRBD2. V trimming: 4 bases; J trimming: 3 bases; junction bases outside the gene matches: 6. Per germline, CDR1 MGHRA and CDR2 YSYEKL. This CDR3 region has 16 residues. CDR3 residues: CASSPPGLAGLYEQYF. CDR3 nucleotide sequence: TGCGCCAGCAGCCCCCCGGGACTAGCGGGGCTCTACGAGCAGTACTTC.

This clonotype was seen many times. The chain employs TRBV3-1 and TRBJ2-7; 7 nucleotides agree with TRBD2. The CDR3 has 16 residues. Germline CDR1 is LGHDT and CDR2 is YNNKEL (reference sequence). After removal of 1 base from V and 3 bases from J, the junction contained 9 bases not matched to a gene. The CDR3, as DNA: TGTGCCAGCAGCCAAGTCGCTGGGGACTACGACTACGAGCAGTACTTC. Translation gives CASSQVAGDYDYEQYF.

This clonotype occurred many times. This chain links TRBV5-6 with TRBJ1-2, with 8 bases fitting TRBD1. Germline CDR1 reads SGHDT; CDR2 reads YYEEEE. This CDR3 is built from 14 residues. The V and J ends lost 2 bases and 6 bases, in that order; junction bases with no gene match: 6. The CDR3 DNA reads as TGTGCCAGCAGCTTAAAACAGGGGGGCGATGGCTACACCTTC. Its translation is CASSLKQGGDGYTF.

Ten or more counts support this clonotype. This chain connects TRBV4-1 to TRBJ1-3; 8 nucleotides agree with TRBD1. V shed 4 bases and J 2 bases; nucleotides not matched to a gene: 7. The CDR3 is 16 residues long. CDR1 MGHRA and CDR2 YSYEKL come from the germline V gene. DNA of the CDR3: TGCGCCAGCAGCCCCCAGTCCAGGGGGCCTGGAAACACCATATATTTT. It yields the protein CASSPQSRGPGNTIYF.

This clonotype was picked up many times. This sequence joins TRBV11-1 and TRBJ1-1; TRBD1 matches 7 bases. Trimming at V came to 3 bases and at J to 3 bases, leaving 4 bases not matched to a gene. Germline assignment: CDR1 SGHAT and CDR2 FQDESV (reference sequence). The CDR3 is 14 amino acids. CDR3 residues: CASSLTGRYTEAFF. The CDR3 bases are TGTGCCAGCAGCTTGACAGGGCGGTACACTGAAGCTTTCTTT.

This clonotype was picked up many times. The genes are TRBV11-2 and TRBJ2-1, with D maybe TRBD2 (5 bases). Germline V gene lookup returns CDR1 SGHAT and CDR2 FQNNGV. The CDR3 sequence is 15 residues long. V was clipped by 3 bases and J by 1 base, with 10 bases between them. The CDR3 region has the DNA TGTGCCAGCAGCTTGAGAGGGCCTTCCTACAATGAGCAGTTCTTC. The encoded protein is CASSLRGPSYNEQFF.

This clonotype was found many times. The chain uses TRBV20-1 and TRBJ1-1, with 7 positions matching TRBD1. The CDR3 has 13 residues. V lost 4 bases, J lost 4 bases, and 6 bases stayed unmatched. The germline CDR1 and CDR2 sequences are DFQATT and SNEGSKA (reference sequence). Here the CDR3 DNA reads TGCAGTGCTACGACAGGGCGGGGCACTGAAGCTTTCTTT. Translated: CSATTGRGTEAFF.